Described below is a single T cell receptor beta chain sequence and its context. Here immunoSEQ multiplex PCR was the method, and the copy in TCRdb shows in-frame clones only, minus some. This table has approximately 440,000 clones, around 91% appearing once. This sample is drawn from a study of blood T cell repertoires in COVID-19. The wider study: COVID-19 samples collected from the United States, Italy and Spain covered acute and convalescent phases.

Clinical history as reported by participants underpinned cohort assignment. Either two negative PCRs, clearance, or symptom resolution qualified Cohort 3 donors as recovered. The TCR was taken from a man between 18 and 29 years old who had recovered from COVID-19. The sequenced material came from PBMCs or T cells enriched from blood (not recorded which).

The CDR3 protein is CASSQPGQGYEQYF. CDR3 in DNA: TGCGCCAGCAGTCAACCGGGACAGGGCTACGAGCAGTACTTC. The V call is TRBV23-1, the J call TRBJ2-7; 9 nucleotides align to TRBD1. TRBV23-1 is placed among ORFs of uncertain function. The J segment lost 3 bases and the V segment lost 2 bases, leaving 2 bases of the junction unmatched. The CDR3 consists of 14 residues.